Presented here are 24 T cell receptor beta chains from one specimen sequenced in a study of blood T cell repertoires in COVID-19. Sequencing was performed with immunoSEQ multiplex PCR; in TCRdb, only in-frame clones are kept and a portion is missing. The table includes about 120,000 clones, 75% to 90% detected once. The source material was peripheral blood. The origin of the receptors is a man between 65 and 85 years old with acute or convalescent COVID-19.

J is TRBJ2-1 and V is TRBV5-1; TRBD2 matches 8 bases. Trimming cost V 4 bases and J 4 bases; bases outside gene matches: 10. The CDR3 extends over 16 amino acids. Germline V gene lookup returns CDR1 SGHRS and CDR2 YFSETQ. This CDR3 is CASSGVGAGVYNEQFF. CDR3 nucleotides: TGCGCCAGCAGCGGCGTTGGAGCGGGGGTATACAATGAGCAGTTCTTC.

The chain carries TRBV4-2 and TRBJ2-3; 7 positions agree with TRBD2. The V gene end was trimmed by 0 bases and the J gene end by 4 bases; junction bases not matched to a gene: 13. There are 18 residues in the CDR3. Per the germline V gene, CDR1 is LGHNA and CDR2 is YNFKEQ. The CDR3 coding sequence is TGTGCCAGCAGCCAAGACTCGAAAGACGGGGGGTTTGCAGATACGCAGTATTTT. This codes for CASSQDSKDGGFADTQYF.

This chain joins TRBV9 and TRBJ2-3; possible D gene TRBD2, 6 bases. CDR3 length: 16 amino acids. Germline V CDR1 and CDR2: SGDLS, YYNGEE. Trimming removed 3 bases from V and 3 bases from J, with 17 bases in between. Here the CDR3 reads CASSAYAELATDTQYF. The CDR3 DNA reads as TGTGCCAGCAGCGCCTACGCCGAACTAGCTACAGATACGCAGTATTTT.

V and J are TRBV15 and TRBJ1-5; 8 nucleotides match TRBD1. CDR3 length: 16 residues. Germline V gives CDR1 LNHNV, CDR2 YYDKDF (reference sequence). V trimming: 0 bases; J trimming: 5 bases; junction bases outside the gene matches: 6. In DNA, the CDR3 is TGTGCCACCAGCAGAGAGACAGGGGCGAAGGATCAGCCCCAGCATTTT. Amino acids: CATSRETGAKDQPQHF. Full variable domain (outside the CDR3, taken from reference TRBV15 and TRBJ1-5): DAMVIQNPRYQVTQFGKPVTLSCSQTLNHNVMYWYQQKSSQAPKLLFHYYDKDFNNEADTPDNFQSRRPNTSFCFLDIRSPGLGDTAMYLCATSRETGAKDQPQHFGDGTRLSIL.

The J gene is TRBJ2-7, the V gene TRBV27; the match to TRBD1 covers 8 bases. V was pared by 4 bases and J by 5 bases, with 10 bases of the junction left unmatched. CDR1 and CDR2 (germline): MNHEY, SMNVEV (reference sequence). The CDR3 extends over 15 amino acids. CDR3 amino acids: CASSSPGQGTHEQYF. In DNA, the CDR3 is TGTGCCAGCAGTTCACCCGGACAGGGCACCCACGAGCAGTACTTC.

V usage is TRBV9 and J usage is TRBJ1-1; no firm D call. Deletions cut 2 bases from V and 2 bases from J, with 7 bases between. This CDR3 has 13 residues. Germline CDR1 SGDLS, CDR2 YYNGEE. In nucleotides, the CDR3 is TGTGCCAGCAGCGTTCAGGTCAACACTGAAGCTTTCTTT. This gives the protein CASSVQVNTEAFF.

This clone was seen a few times. The V and J genes are TRBV10-3 and TRBJ1-1; TRBD1 might be the D (6 bases). The V and J ends lost 4 bases and 3 bases respectively, with 12 bases between them. The CDR3 has 14 residues. Germline V gene sequence: CDR1 ENHRY, CDR2 SYGVKD. The CDR3 reads CAISVGGGDTEAFF. The CDR3 DNA sequence: TGTGCCATCAGTGTAGGGGGAGGGGACACTGAAGCTTTCTTT.

This clone came up once. This chain joins TRBV6-6 and TRBJ1-2, with 10 nucleotides matching TRBD1. The CDR3 contains 15 residues. The ends lost 8 bases at V and 6 bases at J; junction bases unmatched: 12. Germline CDR1 and CDR2: MNHNY and SVGAGI (reference sequence). As DNA, the CDR3 is TGTGCCAGCGGCCCAAGACAGGGGGCGCGAGATGGCTACACCTTC. Protein product: CASGPRQGARDGYTF.

The gene calls are TRBV3-1 (or the pseudogene TRBV3-2) and TRBJ1-4; D is perhaps TRBD1 (6 bases). This CDR3 spans 11 amino acids. CDR1 and CDR2 from the germline V gene are LGHDT and YNNKEL (reference sequence). V was trimmed by 10 bases and J by 5 bases, leaving 8 bases between them. Written as DNA, the CDR3 is TGTGCCACCGGACAGAATGAAAAACTGTTTTTT. It specifies CATGQNEKLFF.

This chain connects TRBV5-1 to TRBJ2-2, with TRBD1 identical over 8 bases. From germline, CDR1 is SGHRS and CDR2 YFSETQ. The ends lost 6 bases at V and 7 bases at J; junction bases unmatched: 8. This CDR3 is built from 14 residues. In DNA form, the CDR3 reads TGCGCCAGCATCGACACAGGGGGAAACGGGGAGCTGTTTTTT. Translation gives CASIDTGGNGELFF.

The rearrangement joins TRBV10-3 to TRBJ2-5; TRBD1 matches at 7 bases. The CDR3 contains 15 residues. V was pared by 6 bases and J by 4 bases, with 11 bases of the junction left unmatched. Germline V lookup: CDR1 ENHRY, CDR2 SYGVKD. CDR3 nucleotide sequence: TGTGCCATCAGCCCTACGGGGCAGGGGGTAGAGACCCAGTACTTC. Its protein is CAISPTGQGVETQYF.

This chain joins TRBV18 and TRBJ2-7, with TRBD2 as a possible D gene (5 bases). The germline V gene encodes CDR1 KGHSH and CDR2 LQKENI. V shed 6 bases and J shed 6 bases, with 18 bases lying between them. This CDR3 spans 14 amino acids. The CDR3 spells CASSQEGSIGEQYF. CDR3 DNA: TGTGCCAGCTCCCAAGAGGGATCCATAGGCGAGCAGTACTTC. The complete variable domain, with remaining parts taken from reference TRBV18 and TRBJ2-7, reads NAGVMQNPRHLVRRRGQEARLRCSPMKGHSHVYWYRQLPEEGLKFMVYLQKENIIDESGMPKERFSAEFPKEGPSILRIQQVVRGDSAAYFCASSQEGSIGEQYFGPGTRLTVT.

This sequence joins TRBV30 and TRBJ1-2, with D possibly matching TRBD1 (5 bases). Per the germline V gene, CDR1 is GTSNPN and CDR2 is SVGIG (reference sequence). The germline V and J ends were trimmed by 1 base and 13 bases, with 13 bases remaining between them. This CDR3 is built from 11 residues. Here the CDR3 DNA reads TGTGCCTGGAGTGAATGGAGCGGGGCCACCTTC. Its translation is CAWSEWSGATF.

CDR3 bases: TGTGCCAGCAGCCAAGGGACAGGGGCTGAAGCTTTCTTT. The encoded protein is CASSQGTGAEAFF. The V call is TRBV7-2, the J call TRBJ1-1; 10 bases line up with TRBD1. Trimming at V came to 5 bases and at J to 6 bases, leaving 3 bases not matched to a gene. This CDR3 is 13 amino acids long. CDR1 is SGHTA and CDR2 is FQGNSA in the germline V gene.

The chain combines TRBV5-1 with TRBJ2-3; TRBD1 is a possible D gene (6 bases). CDR3 size: 16 residues. Germline assignment: CDR1 SGHRS and CDR2 YFSETQ. Trimming took 0 bases from V and 1 from J, leaving 12 bases between them. The CDR3 loop reads CASSLALRGGTDTQYF. Written as DNA, the CDR3 is TGCGCCAGCAGCTTGGCCCTCAGGGGCGGCACAGATACGCAGTATTTT. The complete variable domain, with remaining parts taken from reference TRBV5-1 and TRBJ2-3, reads KAGVTQTPRYLIKTRGQQVTLSCSPISGHRSVSWYQQTPGQGLQFLFEYFSETQRNKGNFPGRFSGRQFSNSRSEMNVSTLELGDSALYLCASSLALRGGTDTQYFGPGTRLTVL.

The chain recombines TRBV14 with TRBJ2-2; the D is unclear. The CDR3 has 17 residues. CDR1 and CDR2 from the germline V gene are SGHDN and FVKESK. The V end was cut by 0 bases, the J end by 1 base, with 12 bases between. The DNA for the CDR3 is TGTGCCAGCAGCCAAGATCGAGTCTCTTGGAACACCGGGGAGCTGTTTTTT. This translates into CASSQDRVSWNTGELFF.

The chain uses TRBV14 and TRBJ2-3, with a possible D match to TRBD1 (5 bases). In germline, CDR1 is SGHDN, CDR2 FVKESK. V was trimmed by 4 bases and J by 3 bases, leaving 20 bases between them. CDR3 size: 17 residues. CDR3 sequence: CASSPLTGRVGTDTQYF. The CDR3 nucleotides are TGTGCCAGCAGCCCTCTGACCGGCAGGGTAGGGACAGATACGCAGTATTTT.

The CDR3 loop reads CASSEGLAGGATPYEQYF. The CDR3 nucleotides read TGTGCCAGCAGTGAAGGACTAGCGGGGGGTGCTACACCCTACGAGCAGTACTTC. The chain links TRBV6-1 to TRBJ2-7; 13 nucleotides line up with TRBD2. Germline CDR1 and CDR2: MNHNS and SASEGT. The CDR3 runs 18 residues. V was clipped by 1 base and J by 2 bases; unmatched bases: 8.

This chain links TRBV7-2 with TRBJ2-5; D uncertain. CDR1 and CDR2 (germline): SGHTA, FQGNSA. There are 15 residues in the CDR3. V lost 4 bases to trimming and J lost 2 bases, with 14 bases between them. CDR3 sequence (DNA): TGTGCCAGCAGCTGGCGAGACACGGTTCAAGAGACCCAGTACTTC. Protein sequence: CASSWRDTVQETQYF.

The rearrangement uses TRBV6-5 and TRBJ2-1; 9 bases agree with TRBD2. The junction had 11 bases not matched to a gene; V was cut back by 6 bases and J by 8 bases. CDR3 length: 15 amino acids. The germline V gene has CDR1 MNHEY and CDR2 SVGAGI. The chain's CDR3 is CASSPVAGGRDEQFF. The CDR3 DNA reads TGTGCCAGCAGCCCCGTTGCGGGGGGGAGGGATGAGCAGTTCTTC.

A word on this clone: The DNA is left out, because the CDR3 cannot be placed on it with certainty; the CDR3 is given as TCRdb lists it. The V gene is TRBV28, the J gene TRBJ1-1; the table names TRBD1, a call not compared with the DNA. The CDR3 has 14 residues if both end residues are counted. CDR1 is MDHEN, CDR2 SYDVKM, per germline. The CDR3 is CASSFGTGVPEAFF.

CDR3 loop: CASSSQLDEQYF. The CDR3, as DNA: TGTGCCAGCAGCTCCCAACTTGACGAGCAGTACTTC. The chain combines TRBV7-8 with TRBJ2-7; D call uncertain. Germline values: CDR1 SGHVS, CDR2 FQNEAQ. The CDR3 contains 12 residues. Trimming took 4 bases from V and 5 from J, leaving 9 bases between them. Together with reference TRBV7-8 and TRBJ2-7, the CDR3 gives the full variable domain: GAGVSQSPRYKVAKRGQDVALRCDPISGHVSLFWYQQALGQGPEFLTYFQNEAQLDKSGLPSDRFFAERPEGSVSTLKIQRTQQEDSAVYLCASSSQLDEQYFGPGTRLTVT.

This sequence joins TRBV21-1 and TRBJ2-7; the table's TRBD1 call for D was not verified on the DNA. TRBV21-1 is an annotated pseudogene. The CDR3 extends over 19 amino acids. CDR3 sequence: CASSPKPDPGTGPSYEQYF. Written as DNA, the CDR3 is TGTGCCAGCAGTCCAAAGCCCGACCCCGGGACAGGTCCTTCCTACGAGCAGTACTTC.

This clone was observed a few times. This rearrangement joins TRBV5-1 to TRBJ2-5; D gene unclear. This CDR3 is 11 amino acids long. CDR1 and CDR2 (germline): SGHRS, YFSETQ. The V end lost 2 bases, the J end lost 5 bases, and 4 bases lay between the germline ends. The CDR3 region has the DNA TGCGCCAGCAGCTTACAGGAGACCCAGTACTTC. Translation: CASSLQETQYF.